The 17 T cell receptor beta chains below all came from one sample that was sequenced in a study of blood T cell repertoires in COVID-19. Here immunoSEQ multiplex PCR was the method, and the copy in TCRdb shows in-frame clones only, minus some. The sample carries some 260,000 clones, 70% to 90% recorded once. The sample consisted of peripheral blood. The source is a woman in her thirties or forties who had recovered from COVID-19.

About this clone: The CDR3 does not end in the conserved phenylalanine or tryptophan, so this is likely a read error. The chain links TRBV30 to TRBJ1-2; 10 nucleotides align to TRBD1. Per the germline V gene, CDR1 is GTSNPN and CDR2 is SVGIG (reference sequence). This CDR3 comprises 15 residues. With V trimmed by 5 bases and J by 7 bases, 13 bases remained unmatched. The CDR3 is CAWGDRGLNSGGYTL. CDR3 coding DNA: TGTGCCTGGGGAGACAGGGGGCTGAATTCTGGTGGCTACACCCTC.

The chain is built from TRBV27 and TRBJ1-5; unclear D gene. CDR3 length: 16 residues. V lost 5 bases and J 0 bases, leaving 14 bases between the germline ends. CDR1 and CDR2 (germline): MNHEY, SMNVEV (reference sequence). The CDR3 DNA reads as TGTGCCAGCAGTCCAATGAGAGCGGCTAGCAATCAGCCCCAGCATTTT. Protein sequence: CASSPMRAASNQPQHF.

The chain employs TRBV19 and TRBJ1-5, with 7 nucleotides matching TRBD1. Unmatched junction bases numbered 11, after V lost 5 bases and J lost 4 bases. The CDR3 runs to 16 residues. Germline-derived CDR1 and CDR2 are LNHDA and SQIVND (reference sequence). In DNA, the CDR3 is TGTGCCAGTAGTGGCCGGGACAGCATTTTTAATCAGCCCCAGCATTTT. It codes for CASSGRDSIFNQPQHF.

This clone was recorded a few times. V and J are TRBV29-1 and TRBJ2-5; possibly TRBD1 for D (6 bases). Trimming left V 7 bases short and J 6 bases short, with 18 bases between. The CDR3 is 13 amino acids. Germline assignment: CDR1 SQVTM and CDR2 ANQGSEA. The CDR3 DNA sequence: TGCAGCGGATCAACAGGGTCAGGACAGACCCAGTACTTC. Residues: CSGSTGSGQTQYF.

The sample holds one count of this clone. This chain connects TRBV6-1 to TRBJ1-2, with TRBD1 identical over 10 bases. Germline values: CDR1 MNHNS, CDR2 SASEGT. V lost 3 bases and J lost 7; bases outside the gene matches: 8. The CDR3 runs to 15 residues. The CDR3, as DNA: TGTGCCAGCAGTGAGCCCCGGACAGGGGGAGGTGGCTACACCTTC. Its protein product is CASSEPRTGGGGYTF.

The chain links TRBV7-2 to TRBJ1-6, with TRBD1 matching over 9 bases. Germline CDR1 reads SGHTA; CDR2 reads FQGNSA. This CDR3 has 15 amino acids. Trimming cost V 4 bases and J 9 bases; bases outside gene matches: 7. Here the CDR3 reads CASSSRQGGGSPLHF. The CDR3 coding sequence is TGTGCCAGCAGCTCGAGACAGGGGGGTGGTTCACCCCTCCACTTT.

There are a few counts of this clone. The gene calls are TRBV7-3 and TRBJ2-2, with a tentative D call TRBD2 (5 bases). Trimming pared 4 bases from V and 0 bases from J, leaving 9 bases between. CDR1 SGHTA and CDR2 FQGTGA come from the germline V gene. The CDR3 covers 15 residues. CDR3 sequence reads: CASSSLGTNTGELFF. The CDR3 nucleotides read TGTGCCAGCAGCTCACTAGGGACGAACACCGGGGAGCTGTTTTTT.

Only one count was recorded for this clone. The chain uses TRBV29-1 and TRBJ1-2; D gene unclear. CDR1 is SQVTM and CDR2 is ANQGSEA in the germline V gene. The CDR3 sequence is 11 residues long. Trimming pared 6 bases from V and 3 bases from J, leaving 8 bases between. CDR3 sequence: CSVSEDYGYTF. CDR3 DNA: TGCAGCGTCTCGGAGGACTATGGCTACACCTTC.

The chain is built from TRBV7-2 and TRBJ1-1; D is perhaps TRBD1 (6 bases). Germline assignment: CDR1 SGHTA and CDR2 FQGNSA. The CDR3 contains 15 residues. V was shortened by 1 base and J by 4 bases, with 13 bases between the two germline ends. The CDR3 loop reads CASSLVGAGGTEAFF. The CDR3 coding sequence is TGTGCCAGCAGCTTAGTGGGGGCGGGGGGCACTGAAGCTTTCTTT.

The chain couples TRBV27 to TRBJ2-7; a possible D gene is TRBD2 (5 bases). This CDR3 has 14 residues. Germline-derived CDR1 and CDR2 are MNHEY and SMNVEV (reference sequence). Trimming left V 6 bases short and J 0 bases short, with 12 bases between. CDR3 region: CASRRYTSSYEQYF. Written as DNA, the CDR3 is TGTGCCAGCAGACGATACACTAGCTCCTACGAGCAGTACTTC.

The chain couples TRBV30 to TRBJ1-5; 10 nucleotides align to TRBD1. Trimming cost V 2 bases and J 5 bases; bases outside gene matches: 6. CDR3 size: 15 residues. Looked up from germline, CDR1 is GTSNPN and CDR2 is SVGIG (reference sequence). CDR3: CAWSRSGTGDQPQHF. CDR3 DNA sequence: TGTGCCTGGAGTCGATCCGGGACAGGGGATCAGCCCCAGCATTTT. The complete variable domain, with remaining parts taken from reference TRBV30 and TRBJ1-5, reads SQTIHQWPATLVQPVGSPLSLECTVEGTSNPNLYWYRQAAGRGLQLLFYSVGIGQISSEVPQNLSASRPQDRQFILSSKKLLLSDSGFYLCAWSRSGTGDQPQHFGDGTRLSIL.

The rearrangement joins TRBV9 to TRBJ1-3, with 9 bases lining up with TRBD1. CDR1 and CDR2 from the germline V gene are SGDLS and YYNGEE. This CDR3 spans 17 amino acids. Trimming removed 5 bases from V and 2 bases from J; junction bases left unmatched: 11. Here the CDR3 reads CASSIGVGQGTGNTIYF. The CDR3 region has the DNA TGTGCCAGCAGTATAGGGGTGGGACAGGGAACTGGAAACACCATATATTTT.

V gene TRBV12-3 or TRBV12-4 combines with J gene TRBJ1-2; 7 bases align to TRBD1. This CDR3 contains 12 residues. V shed 10 bases, J shed 6 bases, and the junction held 8 bases outside the gene matches. The CDR3 is CAIVVGTDGYTF. In nucleotides, the CDR3 is TGTGCCATCGTCGTCGGGACAGATGGCTACACCTTC.

CDR3: CASSQGTGRTDTQYF. The CDR3 region has the DNA TGTGCCAGCAGCCAAGGGACAGGTCGGACAGATACGCAGTATTTT. The chain has TRBV7-9 and TRBJ2-3; TRBD1 aligns across 8 bases. CDR1 and CDR2 (germline): SEHNR, FQNEAQ (reference sequence). The CDR3 contains 15 residues. V dropped 5 bases and J dropped 3; count of bases not matched to a gene: 7.

This clone was seen more than once but under ten times. V gene TRBV7-2 combines with J gene TRBJ2-2; 7 bases are shared with TRBD2. The CDR3 extends over 18 amino acids. Germline lookup yields CDR1 SGHTA and CDR2 FQGNSA. V trimming: 4 bases; J trimming: 5 bases; junction bases outside the gene matches: 16. DNA of the CDR3: TGTGCCAGCAGCTCCCGGGGTAGCGGGCCCCGTTTGACCGGGGAGCTGTTTTTT. Translation gives CASSSRGSGPRLTGELFF.

This clone appeared a single time. The chain is built from TRBV5-1 and TRBJ2-3, with 10 bases aligning to TRBD2. The V gene's germline CDR1 is SGHRS and CDR2 YFSETQ. The CDR3 consists of 17 residues. The junction had 7 bases not matched to a gene; V was cut back by 3 bases and J by 0 bases. The CDR3: CASSSTPSGRSTDTQYF. The CDR3 nucleotides read TGCGCCAGCAGCTCAACCCCTAGCGGGAGAAGCACAGATACGCAGTATTTT.

The gene calls are TRBV29-1 and TRBJ2-3, with TRBD2 matching over 15 bases. The V and J ends lost 4 bases and 5 bases, in that order; junction bases with no gene match: 1. The CDR3 sequence is 14 residues long. The germline V gene has CDR1 SQVTM and CDR2 ANQGSEA. The CDR3 is CSVGTSGRGDTQYF. The CDR3 DNA reads as TGCAGCGTTGGGACTAGCGGGAGGGGAGATACGCAGTATTTT.